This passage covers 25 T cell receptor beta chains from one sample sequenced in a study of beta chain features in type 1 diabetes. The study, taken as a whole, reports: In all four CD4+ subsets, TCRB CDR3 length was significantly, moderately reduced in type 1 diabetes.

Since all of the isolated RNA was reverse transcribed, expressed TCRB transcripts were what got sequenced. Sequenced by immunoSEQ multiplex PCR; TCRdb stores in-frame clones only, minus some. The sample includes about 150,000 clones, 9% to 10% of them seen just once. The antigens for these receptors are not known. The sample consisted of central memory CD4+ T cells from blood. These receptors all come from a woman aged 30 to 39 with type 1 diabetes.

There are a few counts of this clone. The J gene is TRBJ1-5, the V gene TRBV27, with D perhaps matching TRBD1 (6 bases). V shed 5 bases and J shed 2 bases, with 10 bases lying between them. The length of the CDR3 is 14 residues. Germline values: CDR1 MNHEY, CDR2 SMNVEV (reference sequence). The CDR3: CASSRTVGNQPQHF. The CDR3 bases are TGTGCCAGCAGTAGGACAGTTGGCAATCAGCCCCAGCATTTT.

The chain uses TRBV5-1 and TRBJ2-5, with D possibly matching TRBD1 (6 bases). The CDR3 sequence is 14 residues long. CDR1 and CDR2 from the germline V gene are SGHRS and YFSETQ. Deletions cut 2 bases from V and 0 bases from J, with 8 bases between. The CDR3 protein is CASSFGGYQETQYF. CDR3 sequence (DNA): TGCGCCAGCAGCTTTGGGGGCTACCAAGAGACCCAGTACTTC.

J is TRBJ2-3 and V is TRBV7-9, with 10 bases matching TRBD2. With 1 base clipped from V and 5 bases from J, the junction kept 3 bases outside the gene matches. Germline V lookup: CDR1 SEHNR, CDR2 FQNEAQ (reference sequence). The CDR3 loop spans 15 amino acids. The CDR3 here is CASSLVSSGGDTQYF. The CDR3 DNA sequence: TGTGCCAGCAGCTTAGTTTCTAGCGGGGGAGATACGCAGTATTTT.

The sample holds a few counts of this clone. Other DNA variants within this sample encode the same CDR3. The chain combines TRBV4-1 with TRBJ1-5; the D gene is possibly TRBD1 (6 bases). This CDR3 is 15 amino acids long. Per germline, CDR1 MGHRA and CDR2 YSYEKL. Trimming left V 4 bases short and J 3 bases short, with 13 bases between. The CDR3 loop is CASSPRTASNQPQHF. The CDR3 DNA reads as TGCGCCAGCAGCCCACGGACAGCCTCCAATCAGCCCCAGCATTTT.

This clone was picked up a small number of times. As DNA, the CDR3 is TGTGCCAGCAGCGCCCTTGGGCTAGCGGGAGAGGATACGCAGTATTTT. This codes for CASSALGLAGEDTQYF. The chain has TRBV9 and TRBJ2-3, with 10 bases aligning to TRBD2. Germline trimming cut 3 bases from V and 6 bases from J; bases unmatched to any gene: 10. The CDR3 is made up of 16 amino acids. Germline V gives CDR1 SGDLS, CDR2 YYNGEE.

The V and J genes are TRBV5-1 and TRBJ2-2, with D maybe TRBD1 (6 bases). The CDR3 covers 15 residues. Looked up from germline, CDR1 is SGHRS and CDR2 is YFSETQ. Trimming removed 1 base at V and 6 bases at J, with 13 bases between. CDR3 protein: CASSLPGHNSGELFF. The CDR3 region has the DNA TGCGCCAGCAGCTTGCCGGGACATAATTCCGGGGAGCTGTTTTTT.

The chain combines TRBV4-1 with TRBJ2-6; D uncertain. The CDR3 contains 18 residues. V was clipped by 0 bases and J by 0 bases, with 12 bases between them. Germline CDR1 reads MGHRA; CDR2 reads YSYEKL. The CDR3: CASSQEFSFSSGANVLTF. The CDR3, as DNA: TGCGCCAGCAGCCAAGAGTTCAGTTTCTCCTCTGGGGCCAACGTCCTGACTTTC.

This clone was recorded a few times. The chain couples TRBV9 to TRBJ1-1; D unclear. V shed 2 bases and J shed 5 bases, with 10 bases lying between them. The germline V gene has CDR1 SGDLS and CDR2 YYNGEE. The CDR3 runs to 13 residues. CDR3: CASSVGTGTEAFF. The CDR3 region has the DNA TGTGCCAGCAGCGTGGGTACGGGGACTGAAGCTTTCTTT.

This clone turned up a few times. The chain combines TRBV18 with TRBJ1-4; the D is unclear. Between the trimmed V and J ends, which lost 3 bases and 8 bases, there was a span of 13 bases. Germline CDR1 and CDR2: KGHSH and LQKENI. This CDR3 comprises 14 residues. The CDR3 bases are TGTGCCAGCTCACCGCCGGGTAGAACGGAAAAACTGTTTTTT. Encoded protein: CASSPPGRTEKLFF.

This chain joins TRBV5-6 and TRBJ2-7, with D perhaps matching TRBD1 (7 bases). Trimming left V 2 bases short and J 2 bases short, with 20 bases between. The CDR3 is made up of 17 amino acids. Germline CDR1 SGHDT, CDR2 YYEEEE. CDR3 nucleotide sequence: TGTGCCAGCAGCTTAATCCCCGGCGCAGGGGGGACCTACGAGCAGTACTTC. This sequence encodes CASSLIPGAGGTYEQYF.

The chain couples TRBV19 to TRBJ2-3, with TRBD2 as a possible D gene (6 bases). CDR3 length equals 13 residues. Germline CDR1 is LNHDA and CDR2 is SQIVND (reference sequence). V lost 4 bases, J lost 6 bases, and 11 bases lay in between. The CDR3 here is CASSSGAGDTQYF. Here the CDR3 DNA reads TGTGCCAGTAGTAGCGGGGCCGGGGATACGCAGTATTTT. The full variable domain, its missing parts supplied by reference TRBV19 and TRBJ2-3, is DGGITQSPKYLFRKEGQNVTLSCEQNLNHDAMYWYRQDPGQGLRLIYYSQIVNDFQKGDIAEGYSVSREKKESFPLTVTSAQKNPTAFYLCASSSGAGDTQYFGPGTRLTVL.

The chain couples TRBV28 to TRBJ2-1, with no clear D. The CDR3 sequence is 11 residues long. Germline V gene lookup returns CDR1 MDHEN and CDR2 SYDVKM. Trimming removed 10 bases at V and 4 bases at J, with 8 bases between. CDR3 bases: TGTGCCACCCGGCGGTACAATGAGCAGTTCTTC. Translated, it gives CATRRYNEQFF.

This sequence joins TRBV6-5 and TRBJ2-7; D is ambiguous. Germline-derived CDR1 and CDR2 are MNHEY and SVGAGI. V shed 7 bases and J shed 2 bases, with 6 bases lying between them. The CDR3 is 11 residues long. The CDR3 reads CASTDTYEQYF. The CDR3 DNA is TGTGCCAGCACCGACACCTACGAGCAGTACTTC.

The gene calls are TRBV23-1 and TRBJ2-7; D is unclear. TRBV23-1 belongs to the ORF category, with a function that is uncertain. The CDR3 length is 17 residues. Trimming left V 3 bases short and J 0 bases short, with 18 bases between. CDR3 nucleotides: TGCGCCAGCAGTCACTCCCGTGGAAACCGACTCTCCTACGAGCAGTACTTC. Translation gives CASSHSRGNRLSYEQYF.

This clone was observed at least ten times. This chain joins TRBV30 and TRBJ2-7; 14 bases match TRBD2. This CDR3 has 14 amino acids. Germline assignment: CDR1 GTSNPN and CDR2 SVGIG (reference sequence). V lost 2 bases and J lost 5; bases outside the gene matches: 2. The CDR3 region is CAWSRGLAGDEQYF. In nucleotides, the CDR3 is TGTGCCTGGAGTAGGGGACTAGCGGGAGACGAGCAGTACTTC.

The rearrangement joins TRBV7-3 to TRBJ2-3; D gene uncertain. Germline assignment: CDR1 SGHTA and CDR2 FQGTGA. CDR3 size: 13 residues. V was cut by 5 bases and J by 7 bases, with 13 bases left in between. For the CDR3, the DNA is TGTGCCAGCAGCAAAGACGACTTCCATACGCAGTATTTT. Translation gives CASSKDDFHTQYF.

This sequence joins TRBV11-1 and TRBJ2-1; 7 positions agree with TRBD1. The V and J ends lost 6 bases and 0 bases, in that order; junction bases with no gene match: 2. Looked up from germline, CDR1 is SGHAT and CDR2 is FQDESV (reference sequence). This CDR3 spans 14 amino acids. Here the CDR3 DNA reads TGTGCCAGCAGACCAGGGGGCTCCTACAATGAGCAGTTCTTC. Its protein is CASRPGGSYNEQFF. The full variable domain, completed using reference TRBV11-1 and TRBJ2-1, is EAEVAQSPRYKITEKSQAVAFWCDPISGHATLYWYRQILGQGPELLVQFQDESVVDDSQLPKDRFSAERLKGVDSTLKIQPAELGDSAMYLCASRPGGSYNEQFFGPGTRLTVL.

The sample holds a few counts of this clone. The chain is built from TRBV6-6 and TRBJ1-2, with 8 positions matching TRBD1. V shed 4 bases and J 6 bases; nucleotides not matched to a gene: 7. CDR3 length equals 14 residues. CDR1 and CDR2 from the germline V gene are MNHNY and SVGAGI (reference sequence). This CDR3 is CASSLEARGHGYTF. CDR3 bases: TGTGCCAGCAGTTTGGAGGCCAGGGGGCATGGCTACACCTTC.

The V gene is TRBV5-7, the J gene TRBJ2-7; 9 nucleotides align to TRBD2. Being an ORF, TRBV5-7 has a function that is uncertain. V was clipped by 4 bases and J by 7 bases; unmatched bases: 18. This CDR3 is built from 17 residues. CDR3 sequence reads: CASSPHTRLAALWEQYF. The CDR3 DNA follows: TGTGCCAGCAGCCCCCACACCAGACTAGCGGCGCTTTGGGAGCAGTACTTC.

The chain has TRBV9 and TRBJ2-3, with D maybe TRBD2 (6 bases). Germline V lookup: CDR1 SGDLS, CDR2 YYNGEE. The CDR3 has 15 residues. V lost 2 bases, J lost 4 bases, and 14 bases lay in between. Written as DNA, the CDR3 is TGTGCCAGCAGCGTGTCGATGGCGGGACCAGATACGCAGTATTTT. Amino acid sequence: CASSVSMAGPDTQYF. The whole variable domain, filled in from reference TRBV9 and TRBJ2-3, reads DSGVTQTPKHLITATGQRVTLRCSPRSGDLSVYWYQQSLDQGLQFLIQYYNGEERAKGNILERFSAQQFPDLHSELNLSSLELGDSALYFCASSVSMAGPDTQYFGPGTRLTVL.

The CDR3 region is CASSQPLAVEQFF. CDR3 DNA sequence: TGTGCCAGCAGCCAGCCTCTAGCTGTTGAGCAGTTCTTC. The rearrangement uses TRBV4-2 and TRBJ2-1; possible D gene TRBD2, 5 bases. The V gene's germline CDR1 is LGHNA and CDR2 YNFKEQ. The CDR3 has 13 residues. V lost 3 bases to trimming and J lost 9 bases, with 12 bases between them.

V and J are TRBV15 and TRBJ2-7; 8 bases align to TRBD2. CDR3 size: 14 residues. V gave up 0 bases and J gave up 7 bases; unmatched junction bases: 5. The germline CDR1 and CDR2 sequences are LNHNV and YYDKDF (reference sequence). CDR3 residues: CATSRDRASGEQYF. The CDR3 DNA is TGTGCCACCAGCAGAGATCGGGCTAGCGGGGAGCAGTACTTC.

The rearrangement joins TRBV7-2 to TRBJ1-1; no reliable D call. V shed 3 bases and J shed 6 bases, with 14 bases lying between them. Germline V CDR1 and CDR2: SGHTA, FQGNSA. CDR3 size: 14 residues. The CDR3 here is CASSFWGSSAEAFF. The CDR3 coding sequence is TGTGCCAGCAGCTTCTGGGGATCTAGCGCTGAAGCTTTCTTT.

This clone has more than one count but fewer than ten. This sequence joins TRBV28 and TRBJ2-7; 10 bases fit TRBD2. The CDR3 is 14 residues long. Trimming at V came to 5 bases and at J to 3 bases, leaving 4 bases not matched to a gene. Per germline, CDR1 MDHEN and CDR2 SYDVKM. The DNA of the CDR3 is TGTGCCAGCAGTACTCTAGCGGGGGACTACGAGCAGTACTTC. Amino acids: CASSTLAGDYEQYF.

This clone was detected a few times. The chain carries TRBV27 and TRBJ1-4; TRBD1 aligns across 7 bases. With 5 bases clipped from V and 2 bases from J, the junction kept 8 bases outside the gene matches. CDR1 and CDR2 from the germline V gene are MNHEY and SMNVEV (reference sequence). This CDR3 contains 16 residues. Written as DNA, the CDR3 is TGTGCCAGCAGTCAGGAACCGGGACAGACTAATGAAAAACTGTTTTTT. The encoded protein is CASSQEPGQTNEKLFF.